These 31 T cell receptor beta chains were sequenced from one sample in a study of T cell repertoires in cytomegalovirus infection (dated by TCRdb to the late 2010s). The treatment or condition label on this specimen signifies: in vitro stimulation with specific CMV peptide epitopes to enrich CMV-specific T cells. Antigens of these TCRs are unknown. The run used an Illumina HiSeq 1500. Starting from the raw public reads, TCRdb applied fastp trimming at Q25, assembled clones with MiXCR and retained in-frame beta chains. Each entry merges the rows of one CDR3 protein and shows their most common DNA and genes. In all, the sample holds approximately 470,000 distinct CDR3 sequences, and roughly 42% of those were seen once. Jointly, the top ten make up roughly two fifths of the sample. The input for sequencing was cultured PBMCs, taken from culture after CMV antigen stimulation. The receptors originated from a human donor in good health (CMV status not recorded). Some clones in this sample may be carry-over from other donors' samples.

The chain has TRBV11-3 and TRBJ2-1; tentatively, D is TRBD1 or TRBD2 (6 bases each). Looked up from germline, CDR1 is SGHNT and CDR2 is YENEEA. The V end lost 5 bases, the J end lost 8 bases, and 19 bases lay between the germline ends. CDR3 length: 15 amino acids. This CDR3 reads CASSEGGSILDEQFF. As DNA, the CDR3 is TGTGCCAGCAGCGAGGGGGGCAGTATATTGGATGAGCAGTTCTTC. The full variable domain, rest sourced from reference TRBV11-3 and TRBJ2-1, is EAGVVQSPRYKIIEKKQPVAFWCNPISGHNTLYWYLQNLGQGPELLIRYENEEAVDDSQLPKDRFSAERLKGVDSTLKIQPAELGDSAVYLCASSEGGSILDEQFFGPGTRLTVL.

This clonotype has a handful of counts. The chain joins TRBV7-2 to TRBJ2-5; D is undetermined. The length of the CDR3 is 11 residues. From germline, CDR1 is SGHTA and CDR2 FQGNSA. V was clipped by 3 bases and J by 5 bases, with 4 bases between them. The CDR3 region has the DNA TGTGCCAGCAGCTTTTATGAGACCCAGTACTTC. Translated, it gives CASSFYETQYF.

This clonotype came up a few times. The V gene is TRBV6-2 or TRBV6-3, the J gene TRBJ2-7; 10 nucleotides agree with TRBD2. J was trimmed by 1 base and V by 6 bases; bases with no gene match: 6. The V gene's germline CDR1 is MNHEY and CDR2 SVGEGT. The CDR3 has 15 residues. Here the CDR3 DNA reads TGTGCCAGCAGACCGACAGCGGGAGGGTCCTACGAGCAGTACTTC. Its protein product is CASRPTAGGSYEQYF.

This clonotype showed up just a few times. CDR3 bases: TGTGCCAGCTCGTACTTGGGCCGTCAGCCCCAGCATTTT. Translating gives CASSYLGRQPQHF. The chain combines TRBV18 with TRBJ1-5; D ambiguous. The CDR3 is 13 amino acids. CDR1 is KGHSH and CDR2 is LQKENI in the germline V gene. Between the trimmed V and J ends, which lost 6 bases and 6 bases, there was a span of 12 bases.

The chain is built from TRBV9 and TRBJ2-1; D gene ambiguous. The germline V gene encodes CDR1 SGDLS and CDR2 YYNGEE. The CDR3 consists of 13 residues. V was shortened by 3 bases and J by 2 bases, with 6 bases between the two germline ends. CDR3 sequence: CASSAAAYNEQFF. The CDR3 coding sequence is TGTGCCAGCAGCGCCGCTGCCTACAATGAGCAGTTCTTC.

This CDR3 reads CASSFAAGMSSYNEQFF. The DNA for the CDR3 is TGTGCCAGCAGCTTCGCTGCTGGGATGAGCTCCTACAATGAGCAGTTCTTC. The chain joins TRBV7-9 to TRBJ2-1; D is undetermined. V lost 3 bases, J lost 0 bases, and 15 bases lay in between. This CDR3 is built from 17 residues. From germline, CDR1 is SEHNR and CDR2 FQNEAQ (reference sequence).

J is TRBJ2-3 and V is TRBV19; 13 bases agree with TRBD2. Trimming cost V 9 bases and J 2 bases; bases outside gene matches: 5. The CDR3 spans 15 residues. In germline, CDR1 is LNHDA, CDR2 SQIVND (reference sequence). CDR3 amino acids: CASKGLAGSTDTQYF. CDR3 sequence (DNA): TGTGCCAGCAAGGGACTAGCGGGGTCCACAGATACGCAGTATTTT.

This clonotype was recorded once. The V gene is TRBV5-6, the J gene TRBJ2-2; D could derive from TRBD1 or TRBD2 (5 bases each). In germline, CDR1 is SGHDT, CDR2 YYEEEE. The CDR3 consists of 16 residues. The germline V and J ends were trimmed by 0 bases and 1 base, with 10 bases remaining between them. The CDR3 DNA is TGTGCCAGCAGCTTGGTCTGGGGACGGAACACCGGGGAGCTGTTTTTT. This sequence encodes CASSLVWGRNTGELFF.

The sample holds many counts of this clonotype. This chain uses TRBV7-2 with TRBJ2-4; 8 positions match TRBD2. Germline values: CDR1 SGHTA, CDR2 FQGNSA. J was trimmed by 3 bases and V by 5 bases; bases with no gene match: 18. The CDR3 loop spans 19 amino acids. The CDR3 nucleotides read TGTGCCAGCAGCCCCAGAGGGGGAGCAGCGGGAGAGGTCAAAAACATTCAGTACTTC. This encodes CASSPRGGAAGEVKNIQYF.

The chain couples TRBV29-1 to TRBJ2-7; 7 bases line up with TRBD1. Germline V CDR1 and CDR2: SQVTM, ANQGSEA. The length of the CDR3 is 12 residues. The trim removed 6 bases at V and 4 bases at J, leaving 6 bases unmatched. The DNA of the CDR3 is TGCAGCGTAGACCAGGGGGAGTACGAGCAGTACTTC. It yields the protein CSVDQGEYEQYF.

The V gene is TRBV4-3, the J gene TRBJ1-5; D remains unclear. The CDR3 sequence is 16 residues long. Trimming left V 1 base short and J 6 bases short, with 16 bases between. The germline V gene encodes CDR1 LGHNA and CDR2 YSLEER. The CDR3 loop reads CASSQGPTNPSQPQHF. CDR3 nucleotides: TGCGCCAGCAGCCAAGGGCCAACTAACCCCAGTCAGCCCCAGCATTTT.

The V and J genes are TRBV18 and TRBJ1-2; D is unclear. Per the germline V gene, CDR1 is KGHSH and CDR2 is LQKENI. This CDR3 is built from 13 residues. V was clipped by 4 bases and J by 4 bases, with 10 bases between them. The CDR3: CASSLSSGYGYTF. Here the CDR3 DNA reads TGTGCCAGCTCACTCAGCTCGGGCTATGGCTACACCTTC.

This clonotype was found once. This chain uses TRBV7-3 with TRBJ2-1, with 13 bases aligning to TRBD2. The J segment lost 0 bases and the V segment lost 5 bases, leaving 13 bases of the junction unmatched. The CDR3 consists of 20 residues. Germline CDR1 is SGHTA and CDR2 is FQGTGA. The CDR3 coding sequence is TGTGCCAGCAGCACTTGGGGGACTAGCGGGGCCCTTAGCTCCTACAATGAGCAGTTCTTC. Protein: CASSTWGTSGALSSYNEQFF.

The CDR3 nucleotides are TGTGCCAGTAATCGGGGGGAAGTGTGGAATGAGCAGTTCTTC. This sequence encodes CASNRGEVWNEQFF. The chain couples TRBV19 to TRBJ2-1, with TRBD2 identical over 7 bases. Germline lookup yields CDR1 LNHDA and CDR2 SQIVND (reference sequence). V trimming: 7 bases; J trimming: 7 bases; junction bases outside the gene matches: 10. This CDR3 contains 14 residues.

The rearrangement uses TRBV4-3 and TRBJ2-7; D is unclear. Germline CDR1 LGHNA, CDR2 YSLEER. The V end lost 1 base, the J end lost 3 bases, and 10 bases lay between the germline ends. This CDR3 is 14 amino acids long. CDR3: CASSQGWQIYEQYF. CDR3 bases: TGCGCCAGCAGCCAAGGCTGGCAGATCTACGAGCAGTACTTC.

The CDR3 DNA reads TGTGCCAGCACCATTGGACAGGCCCTTAGTATCGGGGAGCTGTTTTTT. The encoded protein is CASTIGQALSIGELFF. The rearrangement links TRBV6-2 or TRBV6-3 to TRBJ2-2, with 7 bases matching TRBD1. V was pared by 7 bases and J by 7 bases, with 15 bases of the junction left unmatched. The CDR3 totals 16 residues. Per germline, CDR1 MNHEY and CDR2 SVGEGT.

The gene calls are TRBV15 and TRBJ2-3; possibly TRBD2 for D (5 bases). The length of the CDR3 is 14 residues. Germline CDR1 is LNHNV and CDR2 is YYDKDF (reference sequence). V lost 1 base to trimming and J lost 1 base, with 6 bases between them. CDR3 sequence (DNA): TGTGCCACCAGCAGAGGTAGCGGCACAGATACGCAGTATTTT. Translated: CATSRGSGTDTQYF.

The chain uses TRBV6-6 and TRBJ2-7; 11 bases align to TRBD1. Trimming took 5 bases from V and 2 from J; bases not matched to a gene: 2. The germline gives CDR1 MNHNY, CDR2 SVGAGI (reference sequence). The CDR3 is 14 amino acids. In DNA, the CDR3 is TGTGCCAGCAGTGTGGACAGGGGGCCCTACGAGCAGTACTTC. Its protein product is CASSVDRGPYEQYF.

The genes are TRBV2 and TRBJ1-1; D remains unclear. The CDR3 sequence is 15 residues long. Germline values: CDR1 SNHLY, CDR2 FYNNEI. V lost 7 bases and J 0 bases, leaving 15 bases between the germline ends. CDR3 in DNA: TGTGCCAGCAAAAACCCCAGAGTCATGAACACTGAAGCTTTCTTT. Residues: CASKNPRVMNTEAFF.

This clonotype occurred once. V gene TRBV11-3 combines with J gene TRBJ2-2, with D perhaps matching TRBD2 (5 bases). V shed 1 base and J shed 4 bases, with 16 bases lying between them. The V gene's germline CDR1 is SGHNT and CDR2 YENEEA. CDR3 length equals 17 residues. CDR3 sequence reads: CASSLGVGGLGTGELFF. As DNA, the CDR3 is TGTGCCAGCAGCTTAGGGGTCGGAGGTCTTGGCACCGGGGAGCTGTTTTTT.

The J gene is TRBJ2-5, the V gene TRBV6-1; tentative D call: TRBD2 (6 bases). V was cut by 5 bases and J by 4 bases, with 26 bases left in between. CDR1 is MNHNS and CDR2 is SASEGT in the germline V gene. The CDR3 has 18 residues. CDR3 nucleotide sequence: TGTGCCAGCAGTTATGGGTCAGTCCCGCCGGCGGAGGGAGAGACCCAGTACTTC. It translates to CASSYGSVPPAEGETQYF.

The chain links TRBV7-2 to TRBJ2-1, with D perhaps matching TRBD2 (6 bases). Trimming took off 1 base at V and 0 bases at J, with 10 bases between the two ends. Germline V gene lookup returns CDR1 SGHTA and CDR2 FQGNSA. The CDR3 has 16 residues. The CDR3 DNA reads TGTGCCAGCAGCTTAGTTTTCGGGAGCTCCTACAATGAGCAGTTCTTC. It specifies CASSLVFGSSYNEQFF.

The chain links TRBV11-2 to TRBJ1-2; D is undetermined. This CDR3 contains 12 residues. Germline V gene lookup returns CDR1 SGHAT and CDR2 FQNNGV. V lost 0 bases, J lost 8 bases, and 7 bases lay in between. The CDR3 nucleotides are TGTGCCAGCAGCTTAGAGGGTCAGGGCTACACCTTC. Translating it yields CASSLEGQGYTF.

The chain uses TRBV5-4 and TRBJ1-1; D gene uncertain. V lost 0 bases and J 1 base, leaving 7 bases between the germline ends. The germline V gene encodes CDR1 SGHNT and CDR2 YYREEE (reference sequence). The CDR3 extends over 14 amino acids. CDR3 protein: CASSLEPRNTEAFF. CDR3 nucleotide sequence: TGTGCCAGCAGCTTGGAACCCAGGAACACTGAAGCTTTCTTT. Full variable domain (outside the CDR3, taken from reference TRBV5-4 and TRBJ1-1): ETGVTQSPTHLIKTRGQQVTLRCSSQSGHNTVSWYQQALGQGPQFIFQYYREEENGRGNFPPRFSGLQFPNYSSELNVNALELDDSALYLCASSLEPRNTEAFFGQGTRLTVV.

The rearrangement uses TRBV27 and TRBJ2-5; tentatively, D is TRBD2 (6 bases). The CDR3 length is 15 residues. Looked up from germline, CDR1 is MNHEY and CDR2 is SMNVEV (reference sequence). The V end was cut by 2 bases, the J end by 0 bases, with 10 bases between. The DNA for the CDR3 is TGTGCCAGCAGTTTAGGGGGGAGCAACCAAGAGACCCAGTACTTC. As protein: CASSLGGSNQETQYF.

This clonotype appeared once. The rearrangement links TRBV5-1 to TRBJ2-7, with 8 bases that match TRBD1. Germline V gene data show CDR1 as SGHRS and CDR2 as YFSETQ. V trimming: 4 bases; J trimming: 6 bases; junction bases outside the gene matches: 12. This CDR3 region has 15 residues. The CDR3 region is CASSQPGQAFFEQYF. For the CDR3, the DNA is TGCGCCAGCAGCCAGCCGGGACAGGCTTTTTTCGAGCAGTACTTC.

The chain links TRBV6-5 to TRBJ1-3; the match to TRBD1 covers 8 bases. J lost 0 bases, V lost 1 base, and 8 bases had no gene match. The CDR3 spans 18 residues. Germline CDR1 and CDR2: MNHEY and SVGAGI. The CDR3 nucleotides read TGTGCCAGCAGTTACTTTCTACCGGGACAGGTCTCTGGAAACACCATATATTTT. Translated: CASSYFLPGQVSGNTIYF.

The chain combines TRBV7-9 with TRBJ2-1; 7 bases are a match to TRBD2. Trimming at V came to 3 bases and at J to 6 bases, leaving 5 bases not matched to a gene. Per the germline V gene, CDR1 is SEHNR and CDR2 is FQNEAQ (reference sequence). The CDR3 spans 14 residues. CDR3 nucleotide sequence: TGTGCCAGCAGCTTCACTAGCGCCGGCAATGAGCAGTTCTTC. It translates to CASSFTSAGNEQFF.

There are a few counts of this clonotype. The chain joins TRBV7-6 to TRBJ1-2; possible D gene TRBD1, 6 bases. The CDR3 has 14 amino acids. Deletions cut 5 bases from V and 8 bases from J, with 18 bases between. Germline V CDR1 and CDR2: SGHVS, FNYEAQ. CDR3 DNA: TGTGCCAGCAGCGAAAAAGACGTGGGGGCGGGCTACACCTTC. Its protein is CASSEKDVGAGYTF.

The rearrangement uses TRBV7-2 and TRBJ1-6; D is possibly TRBD1 (6 bases). The CDR3 has 14 amino acids. The germline V and J ends were trimmed by 6 bases and 9 bases, with 15 bases remaining between them. Germline lookup yields CDR1 SGHTA and CDR2 FQGNSA. The CDR3 DNA reads as TGTGCCAGCAGTTACAGGGAACGAAGTTCACCCCTCCACTTT. It translates to CASSYRERSSPLHF.

The chain is built from TRBV18 and TRBJ1-5; the D gene is possibly TRBD1 (6 bases). There are 13 residues in the CDR3. Trimming took off 4 bases at V and 4 bases at J, with 8 bases between the two ends. Germline assignment: CDR1 KGHSH and CDR2 LQKENI. The CDR3 spells CASSQTGNQPQHF. The CDR3 nucleotides are TGTGCCAGCTCACAAACAGGGAATCAGCCCCAGCATTTT. Drawing the rest from reference TRBV18 and TRBJ1-5, the complete variable domain is NAGVMQNPRHLVRRRGQEARLRCSPMKGHSHVYWYRQLPEEGLKFMVYLQKENIIDESGMPKERFSAEFPKEGPSILRIQQVVRGDSAAYFCASSQTGNQPQHFGDGTRLSIL.